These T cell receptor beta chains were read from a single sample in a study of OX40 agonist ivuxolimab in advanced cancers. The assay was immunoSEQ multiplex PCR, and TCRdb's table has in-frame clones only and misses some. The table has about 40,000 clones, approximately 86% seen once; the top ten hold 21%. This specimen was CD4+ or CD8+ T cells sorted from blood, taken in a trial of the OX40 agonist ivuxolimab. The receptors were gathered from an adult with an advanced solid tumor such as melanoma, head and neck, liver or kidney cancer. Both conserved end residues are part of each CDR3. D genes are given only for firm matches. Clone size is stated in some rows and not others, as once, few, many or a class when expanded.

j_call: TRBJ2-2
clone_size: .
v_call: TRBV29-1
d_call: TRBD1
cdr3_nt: TGCAGCGTTACCGGGACAGTCCCAACCGGGGAGCTGTTTTTT
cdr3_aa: CSVTGTVPTGELFF

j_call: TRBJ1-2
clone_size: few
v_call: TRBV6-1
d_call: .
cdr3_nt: TGTGCCAGCTCCGACAGGCCGGAGGTCTATGGCTACACCTTC
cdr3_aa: CASSDRPEVYGYTF

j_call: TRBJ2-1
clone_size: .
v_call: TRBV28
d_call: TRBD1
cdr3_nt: TGTGCCAGCAGTTCCCCAGTTTTCGACAGGGGGCGAGGCAATGAGCAGTTCTTC
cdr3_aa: CASSSPVFDRGRGNEQFF

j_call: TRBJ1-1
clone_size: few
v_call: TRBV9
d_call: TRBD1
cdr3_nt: TGTGCCAGCAGCGCACAGGGGGTGGCTGAAGCTTTCTTT
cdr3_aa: CASSAQGVAEAFF

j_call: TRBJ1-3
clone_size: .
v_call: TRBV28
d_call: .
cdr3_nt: TGTGCCAGCAGTCCTACATATAGCGTCCCCCTAGATCGCCTCCGCTCTGGAAACACCATATATTTT
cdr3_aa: CASSPTYSVPLDRLRSGNTIYF

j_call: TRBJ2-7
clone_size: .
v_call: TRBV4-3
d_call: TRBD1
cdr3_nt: TGCGCCAGCAGCCAAGACCCCGACCGGGACAGGGCCGACGAGCAGTACTTC
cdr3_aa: CASSQDPDRDRADEQYF

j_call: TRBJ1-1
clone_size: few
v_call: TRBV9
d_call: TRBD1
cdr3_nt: TGTGCCAGCAGCGTACTGGACAGGGACATGAACACTGAAGCTTTCTTT
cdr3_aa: CASSVLDRDMNTEAFF

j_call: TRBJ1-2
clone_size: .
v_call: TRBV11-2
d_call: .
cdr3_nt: TGTGCCAGTTCCCTTGGTGGGGGCTACACCTTC
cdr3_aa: CASSLGGGYTF

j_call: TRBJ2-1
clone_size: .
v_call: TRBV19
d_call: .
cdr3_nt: TGTGCCAGTAGTAGAGCCTACAATGAGCAGTTCTTC
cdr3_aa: CASSRAYNEQFF

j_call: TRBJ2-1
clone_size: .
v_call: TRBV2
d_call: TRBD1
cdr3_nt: TGTGCCAGCAGTGAAGGGACAGGGGGCTACAATGAGCAGTTCTTC
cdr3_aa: CASSEGTGGYNEQFF

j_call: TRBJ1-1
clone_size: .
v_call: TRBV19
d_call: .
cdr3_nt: TGTGCCAGCCTACACTCGGGGGCTGGGACTGAAGCTTTCTTT
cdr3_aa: CASLHSGAGTEAFF

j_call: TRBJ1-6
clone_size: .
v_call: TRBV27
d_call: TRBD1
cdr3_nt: TGTGCCAGCAGTCCCCCCAGGGGGTCCGGTTCACCCCTCCACTTT
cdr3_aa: CASSPPRGSGSPLHF

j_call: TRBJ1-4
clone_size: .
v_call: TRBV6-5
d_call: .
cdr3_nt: TGTGCCAGCACCTCCGGGCCCCTAGGAGAAAAACTGTTTTTT
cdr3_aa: CASTSGPLGEKLFF

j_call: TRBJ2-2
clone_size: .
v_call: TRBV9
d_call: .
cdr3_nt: TGTGCCAGCAGCGTGCTACTGACAAACCCACTGAACACCGGGGAGCTGTTTTTT
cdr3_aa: CASSVLLTNPLNTGELFF

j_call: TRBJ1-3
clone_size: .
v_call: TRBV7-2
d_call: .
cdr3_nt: TGTGCCAGCAGCTTTCTGGGAAACACCATATATTTT
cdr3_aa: CASSFLGNTIYF

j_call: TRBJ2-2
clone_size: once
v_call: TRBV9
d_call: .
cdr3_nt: TGTGCCAGCAGCGTAAACACCGGGGAGCTGTTTTTT
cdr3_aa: CASSVNTGELFF

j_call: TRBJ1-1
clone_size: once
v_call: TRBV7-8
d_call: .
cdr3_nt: TGTGCCAGCAGCTTCTCGGGTTTTGAAGCTTTCTTT
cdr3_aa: CASSFSGFEAFF

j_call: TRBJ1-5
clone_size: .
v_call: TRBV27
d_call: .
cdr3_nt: TGTGCCAGCGGTTCCGGAAATCAGCCCCAGCATTTT
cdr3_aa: CASGSGNQPQHF

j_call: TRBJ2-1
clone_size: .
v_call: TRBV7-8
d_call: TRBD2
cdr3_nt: TGTGCCAGCAGCTGGGGTGGCCAGCGGGGGACCTACAATGAGCAGTTCTTC
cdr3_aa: CASSWGGQRGTYNEQFF

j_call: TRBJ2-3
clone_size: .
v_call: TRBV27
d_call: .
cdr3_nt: TGTGCCAGCAGTTTATCGGATCGAAATACGCAGTATTTT
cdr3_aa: CASSLSDRNTQYF

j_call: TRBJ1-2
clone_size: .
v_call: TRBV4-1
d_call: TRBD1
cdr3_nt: TGCGCCAGCAGCCAAGATCCGGGGACAGGGACCTATGGCTACACCTTC
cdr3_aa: CASSQDPGTGTYGYTF

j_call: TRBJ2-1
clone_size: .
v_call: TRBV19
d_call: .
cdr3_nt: TGTGCCAGTAGTAAAAGCTTGTACAATGAGCAGTTCTTC
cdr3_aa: CASSKSLYNEQFF

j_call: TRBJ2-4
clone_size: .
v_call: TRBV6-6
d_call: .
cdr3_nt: TGTGCCAGCAGTTACTCGACCGGACATAAAAACATTCAGTACTTC
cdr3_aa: CASSYSTGHKNIQYF

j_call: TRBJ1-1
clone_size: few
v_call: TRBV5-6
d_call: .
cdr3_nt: TGTGCCAGCAGCTTGAGTGCAGTCGGATGGAGGGCTTTCTTT
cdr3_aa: CASSLSAVGWRAFF

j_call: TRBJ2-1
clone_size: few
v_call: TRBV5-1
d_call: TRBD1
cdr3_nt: TGCGCCAGCACATTGAGGGGGCCGTACAATGAGCAGTTCTTC
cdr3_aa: CASTLRGPYNEQFF

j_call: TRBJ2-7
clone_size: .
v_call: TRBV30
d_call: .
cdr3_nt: TGTGCCTGGAGTATGGACACCGGGTCCTACGAGCAGTACTTC
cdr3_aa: CAWSMDTGSYEQYF

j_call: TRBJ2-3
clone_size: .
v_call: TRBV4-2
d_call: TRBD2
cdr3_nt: TGTGCCAGCAGCCAAGAATCCCTAGCGGGGGGGACCGTCCTCACAGATACGCAGTATTTT
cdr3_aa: CASSQESLAGGTVLTDTQYF

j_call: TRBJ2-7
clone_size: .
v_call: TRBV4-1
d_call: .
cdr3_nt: TGCGCCAGCAGCCCTGAGAAGGACTCCTACGAGCAGTACTTC
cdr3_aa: CASSPEKDSYEQYF

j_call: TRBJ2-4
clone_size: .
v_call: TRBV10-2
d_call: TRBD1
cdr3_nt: TGCGCCAGCCAAATTGGGACAGCCAAAGCCATTCAGTACTTC
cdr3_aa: CASQIGTAKAIQYF

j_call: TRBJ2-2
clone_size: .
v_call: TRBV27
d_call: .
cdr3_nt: TGTGCCACCGCAGGGACGAACACCGGGGAGCTGTTTTTT
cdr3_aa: CATAGTNTGELFF

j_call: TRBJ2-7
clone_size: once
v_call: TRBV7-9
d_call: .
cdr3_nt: TGTGCCAGCAGTCCTCCTTCGACCTACGAGCAGTACTTC
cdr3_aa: CASSPPSTYEQYF

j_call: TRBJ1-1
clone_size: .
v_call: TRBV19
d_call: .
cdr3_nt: TGTGCCAGTAGTATAGATATACAGGCTTCGGGGAACACTGAAGCTTTCTTT
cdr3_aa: CASSIDIQASGNTEAFF

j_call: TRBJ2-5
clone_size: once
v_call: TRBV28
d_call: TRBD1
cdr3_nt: TGTGCCAGCAGCACCTGGGGGACAGGGGGAGAGACCCAGTACTTC
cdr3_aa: CASSTWGTGGETQYF

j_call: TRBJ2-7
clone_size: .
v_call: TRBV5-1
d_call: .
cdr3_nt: TGCGCCAGTCGGTCACAGGACGCGGCCGGCTACGAGCAGTACTTC
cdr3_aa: CASRSQDAAGYEQYF

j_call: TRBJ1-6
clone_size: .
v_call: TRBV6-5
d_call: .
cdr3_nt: TGTGCCAGCACAGAAATCCCAAACTCACCCCTCCACTTT
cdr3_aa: CASTEIPNSPLHF

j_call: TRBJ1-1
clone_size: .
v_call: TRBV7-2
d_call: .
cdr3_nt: TGTGCCAGCAGCTCCATTAGTATCGTACTGGACACTGAAGCTTTCTTT
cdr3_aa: CASSSISIVLDTEAFF

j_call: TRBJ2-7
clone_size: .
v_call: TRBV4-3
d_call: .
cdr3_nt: TGCGCCAGCAGCCAAGGACGGGAGCAGTACTTC
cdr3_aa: CASSQGREQYF

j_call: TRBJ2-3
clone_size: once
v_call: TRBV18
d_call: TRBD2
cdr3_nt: TGTGCCAGCTCACCACTGGGGACTAGCGATGTACCTGGGGGCACAGATACGCAGTATTTT
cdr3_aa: CASSPLGTSDVPGGTDTQYF

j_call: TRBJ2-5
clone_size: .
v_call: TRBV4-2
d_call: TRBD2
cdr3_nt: TGTGCCAGCAGCCAAGATGTTAGCGGGGTGCCCCCTCAAGAGACCCAGTACTTC
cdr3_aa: CASSQDVSGVPPQETQYF

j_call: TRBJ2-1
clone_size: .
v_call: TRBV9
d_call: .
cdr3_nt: TGTGCCAGCAGCGTAGGGGTAGGGGGTATGAATGAGCAGTTCTTC
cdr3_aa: CASSVGVGGMNEQFF

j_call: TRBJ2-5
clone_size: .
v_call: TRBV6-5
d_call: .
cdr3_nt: TGTGCCAGCTGGGGGTTCCAAGGGGAGACCCAGTACTTC
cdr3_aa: CASWGFQGETQYF

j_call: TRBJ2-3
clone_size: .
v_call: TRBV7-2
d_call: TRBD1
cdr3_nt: TGTGCCAGCAGCTTGCCCCAGGGGACAGGGCCAGATACGCAGTATTTT
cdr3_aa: CASSLPQGTGPDTQYF

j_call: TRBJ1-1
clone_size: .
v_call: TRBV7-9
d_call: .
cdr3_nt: TGTGCCAGCAGCGCGAAAGGGGGGGTAGCTGAAGCTTTCTTT
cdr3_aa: CASSAKGGVAEAFF

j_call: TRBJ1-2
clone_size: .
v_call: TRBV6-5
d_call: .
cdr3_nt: TGTGCCAGCAGTTACATGGGCGGCTATGGCTACACCTTC
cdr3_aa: CASSYMGGYGYTF